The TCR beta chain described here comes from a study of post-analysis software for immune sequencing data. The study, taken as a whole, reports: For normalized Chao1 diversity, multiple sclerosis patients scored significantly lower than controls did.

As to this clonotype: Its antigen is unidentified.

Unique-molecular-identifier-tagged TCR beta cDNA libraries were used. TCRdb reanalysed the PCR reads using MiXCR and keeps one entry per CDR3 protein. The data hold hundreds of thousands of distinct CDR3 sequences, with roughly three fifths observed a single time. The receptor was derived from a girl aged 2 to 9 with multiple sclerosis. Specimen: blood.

CDR3: CASSRQGQTQYF. The CDR3, as DNA: TGTGCCAGCAGTCGACAGGGCCAGACCCAGTACTTC. The rearrangement joins TRBV7-2 to TRBJ2-5; the match to TRBD1 covers 7 bases. V trimming: 6 bases; J trimming: 6 bases; junction bases outside the gene matches: 4. Germline CDR1 is SGHTA and CDR2 is FQGNSA. CDR3 length: 12 amino acids.